This T cell receptor (beta chain) was identified in a study of T cells after yellow fever vaccination. At the level of the study: The SMART-Seq v4 Ultra Low Input method served to prepare the low-cell-number fractions.

The V end was cut by 4 bases, the J end by 4 bases, with 8 bases between. The CDR3 length is 12 residues. Germline V gives CDR1 SGDLS, CDR2 YYNGEE. Study results and caveats: The study found a weaker secondary response that peaked faster, day 5 versus 15.

Template switching by 5'RACE produced TCR cDNA, adding a universal primer site and UMIs. In TCRdb, the 5' RACE reads were re-called with MiXCR into one record per CDR3 protein. The sample holds 150,000 to 200,000 distinct CDR3 sequences; 11% are singletons and the top ten take roughly a third. A few counts support this clonotype. Its antigen remains unidentified. This chain links TRBV9 with TRBJ1-2; D gene uncertain. This receptor was taken from a man younger than 30 who received the YFV17D yellow fever vaccine. Sequenced material: CD8+ T cells sorted from PBMCs, taken 15 days after the yellow fever booster vaccination. This CDR3 is CASSSNSYGYTF. The CDR3 coding sequence is TGTGCCAGCAGCTCAAACAGCTATGGCTACACCTTC.